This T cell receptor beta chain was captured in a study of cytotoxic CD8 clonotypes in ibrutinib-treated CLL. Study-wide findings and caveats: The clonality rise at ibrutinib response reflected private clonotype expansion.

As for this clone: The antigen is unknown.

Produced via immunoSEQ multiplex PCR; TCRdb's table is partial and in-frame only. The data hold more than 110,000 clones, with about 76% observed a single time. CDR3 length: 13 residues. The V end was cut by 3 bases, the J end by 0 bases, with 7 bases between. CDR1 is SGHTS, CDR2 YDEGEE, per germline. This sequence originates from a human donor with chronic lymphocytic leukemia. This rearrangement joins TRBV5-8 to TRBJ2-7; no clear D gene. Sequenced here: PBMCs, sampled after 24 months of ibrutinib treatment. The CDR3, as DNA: TGTGCCAGCAGCTCAACGAACTCCTACGAGCAGTACTTC. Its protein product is CASSSTNSYEQYF.